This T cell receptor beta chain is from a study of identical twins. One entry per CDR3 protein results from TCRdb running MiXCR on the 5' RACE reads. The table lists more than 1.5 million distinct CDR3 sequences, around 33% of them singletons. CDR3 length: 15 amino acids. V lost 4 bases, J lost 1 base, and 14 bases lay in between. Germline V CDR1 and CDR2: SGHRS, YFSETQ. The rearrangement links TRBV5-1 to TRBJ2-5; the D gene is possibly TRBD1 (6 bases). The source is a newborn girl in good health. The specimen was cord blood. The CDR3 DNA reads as TGCGCCAGCAGCCCGGACAGCAACGTCCAAGAGACCCAGTACTTC. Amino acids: CASSPDSNVQETQYF.